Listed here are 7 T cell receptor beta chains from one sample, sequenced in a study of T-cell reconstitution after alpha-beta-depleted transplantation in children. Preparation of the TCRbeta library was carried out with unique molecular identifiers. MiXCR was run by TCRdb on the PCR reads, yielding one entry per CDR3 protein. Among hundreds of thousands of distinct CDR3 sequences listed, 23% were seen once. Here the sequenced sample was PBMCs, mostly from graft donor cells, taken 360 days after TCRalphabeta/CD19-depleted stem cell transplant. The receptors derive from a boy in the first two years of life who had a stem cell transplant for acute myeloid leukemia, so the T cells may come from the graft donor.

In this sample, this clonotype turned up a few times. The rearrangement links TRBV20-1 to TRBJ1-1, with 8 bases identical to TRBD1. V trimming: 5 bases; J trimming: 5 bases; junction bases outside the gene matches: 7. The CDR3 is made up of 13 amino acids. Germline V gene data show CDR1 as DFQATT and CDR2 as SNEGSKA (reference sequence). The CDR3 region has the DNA TGCAGTGCTCCCGGACAGGGTCGGACTGAAGCTTTCTTT. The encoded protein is CSAPGQGRTEAFF.

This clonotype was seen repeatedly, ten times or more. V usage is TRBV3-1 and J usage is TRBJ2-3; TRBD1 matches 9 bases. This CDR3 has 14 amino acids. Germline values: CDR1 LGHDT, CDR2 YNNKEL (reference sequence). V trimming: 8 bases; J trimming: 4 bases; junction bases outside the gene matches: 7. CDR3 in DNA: TGTGCCAGCGTCGGACAGGGGAGAGCAGATACGCAGTATTTT. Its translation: CASVGQGRADTQYF.

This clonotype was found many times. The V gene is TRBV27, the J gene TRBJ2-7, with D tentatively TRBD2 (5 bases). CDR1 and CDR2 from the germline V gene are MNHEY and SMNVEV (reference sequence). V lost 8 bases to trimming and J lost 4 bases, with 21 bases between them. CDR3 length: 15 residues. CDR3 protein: CASGTPDFSLYEQYV. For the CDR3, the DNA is TGTGCCAGCGGCACCCCGGACTTTTCTTTATACGAGCAGTACGTC.

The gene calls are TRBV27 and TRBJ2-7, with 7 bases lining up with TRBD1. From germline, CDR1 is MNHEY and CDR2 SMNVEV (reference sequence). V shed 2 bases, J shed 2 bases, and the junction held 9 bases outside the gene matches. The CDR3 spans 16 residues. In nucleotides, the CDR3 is TGTGCCAGCAGTTTAACCACTCCGACAGGGACCTACGAGCAGTACTTC. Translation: CASSLTTPTGTYEQYF.

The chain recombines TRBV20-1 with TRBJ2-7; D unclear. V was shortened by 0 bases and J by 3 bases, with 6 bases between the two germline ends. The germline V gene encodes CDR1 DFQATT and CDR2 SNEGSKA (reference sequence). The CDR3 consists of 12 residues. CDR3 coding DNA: TGCAGTGCTAGAGAGGGTTTCTACGAGCAGTACTTC. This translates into CSAREGFYEQYF.

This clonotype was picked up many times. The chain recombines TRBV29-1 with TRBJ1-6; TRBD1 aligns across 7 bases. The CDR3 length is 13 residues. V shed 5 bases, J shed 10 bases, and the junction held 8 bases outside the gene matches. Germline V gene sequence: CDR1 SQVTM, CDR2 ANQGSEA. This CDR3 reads CSVRQGNRSPLHF. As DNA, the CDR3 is TGCAGCGTTAGACAGGGAAATCGCTCACCCCTCCACTTT.

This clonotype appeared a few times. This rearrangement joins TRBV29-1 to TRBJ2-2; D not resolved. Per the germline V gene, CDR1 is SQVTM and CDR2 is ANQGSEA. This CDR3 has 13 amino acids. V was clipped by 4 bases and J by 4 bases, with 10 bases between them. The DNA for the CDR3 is TGCAGCGTTGGTCAGATGGGCACCGGGGAGCTGTTTTTT. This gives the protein CSVGQMGTGELFF.